This entry describes one T cell receptor beta chain. CDR1 and CDR2 (germline): SGHVS, FQNEAQ. Trimming removed 2 bases from V and 5 bases from J; junction bases left unmatched: 5. This CDR3 has 14 residues. The sample belongs to a study of blood T cell repertoires in COVID-19. Overall study context: From the United States, Italy and Spain came samples of acute and convalescent COVID-19. The cDNA or gDNA used as material had been derived from T cells, B-cell-depleted T cells, or PBMCs.

Original processing methods: Using reference gene primer amplification, nucleated cell counts were estimated. TCRdb's table, derived via immunoSEQ multiplex PCR, lists solely in-frame clones and lacks some. The DNA was the basis for D and trimming; V, J and clone size are from that table. The data hold over 350,000 clones, with 80% to 90% observed a single time. The chain has TRBV7-8 and TRBJ2-5, with 7 bases fitting TRBD1. Sequenced: peripheral blood. This TCR derives from a woman aged 30 to 39 with acute or convalescent COVID-19. The CDR3 DNA reads TGTGCCAGCAGCTTAAGGGGGCGCTGGGAGACCCAGTACTTC. As protein: CASSLRGRWETQYF.